This T cell receptor (beta chain) comes out of a study of lymphopenia after photon versus proton radiotherapy. Overall study results and limits: Oligoclonal CD8+ Temra expansion after nadir drove photon patients' diversity drop.

The assay was immunoSEQ multiplex PCR, and TCRdb's table has in-frame clones only and misses some. In the table there are 17,000 or so clones, roughly nine tenths of which are singletons. CDR3 length equals 14 residues. Germline values: CDR1 LNHDA, CDR2 SQIVND (reference sequence). Trimming pared 4 bases from V and 6 bases from J, leaving 15 bases between. Of note for this clone: Its antigen is not identified.

This sample comprised peripheral blood, obtained from a patient treated with proton-based radiotherapy. The TCR originated in a man in his 70s with pancreatic cancer. The gene calls are TRBV19 and TRBJ1-2; perhaps TRBD1 as D (5 bases). CDR3 nucleotides: TGTGCCAGTAGTAAAATTGGGGGTTTGGATGGCTACACCTTC. Translated, it gives CASSKIGGLDGYTF.